One and the same sample provided the 10 T cell receptor beta chains below, sequenced in a study of T-cell reconstitution after alpha-beta-depleted transplantation in children. Unique molecular identifiers tagged the TCRbeta library. A single record per CDR3 protein comes from TCRdb applying MiXCR to the PCR reads. The sample shows more than 200,000 distinct CDR3 sequences, 9% to 10% of them seen only once. Specimen: PBMCs from the stem cell graft donor, collected from the stem cell graft. The receptors stem from a human donor who donated a stem cell graft to a child with SCID.

In this sample, this clonotype turned up many times. CDR3 sequence (DNA): TGTGCCACCAGCAGAGGGACTAGCGGGGGCACAGATACGCAGTATTTT. This gives the protein CATSRGTSGGTDTQYF. The chain recombines TRBV15 with TRBJ2-3; the match to TRBD2 covers 12 bases. With 1 base clipped from V and 1 base from J, the junction kept 0 bases outside the gene matches. This CDR3 spans 16 amino acids. The germline V gene has CDR1 LNHNV and CDR2 YYDKDF (reference sequence).

This clonotype was recorded many times. The chain has TRBV20-1 and TRBJ2-1; 9 bases are shared with TRBD1. The CDR3 runs to 13 residues. Germline V gene data show CDR1 as DFQATT and CDR2 as SNEGSKA (reference sequence). The trim removed 2 bases at V and 8 bases at J, leaving 4 bases unmatched. CDR3 residues: CSARTGGLDEQFF. The CDR3 DNA follows: TGCAGTGCTAGAACAGGGGGCCTGGATGAGCAGTTCTTC.

This clonotype was observed many times. The chain couples TRBV20-1 to TRBJ2-3; 8 nucleotides align to TRBD2. This CDR3 is built from 15 residues. Germline CDR1 and CDR2: DFQATT and SNEGSKA (reference sequence). The ends lost 0 bases at V and 3 bases at J; junction bases unmatched: 5. The CDR3 is CSARDPGGPTDTQYF. For the CDR3, the DNA is TGCAGTGCTAGAGATCCGGGGGGGCCGACAGATACGCAGTATTTT.

This clonotype has a count of ten or more. The rearrangement joins TRBV7-2 to TRBJ2-1, with 9 bases lining up with TRBD1. The CDR3 loop spans 14 amino acids. CDR1 and CDR2 from the germline V gene are SGHTA and FQGNSA. V gave up 5 bases and J gave up 7 bases; unmatched junction bases: 6. In DNA, the CDR3 is TGTGCCAGCAGCCGGGACAGGGCTCCTAATGAGCAGTTCTTC. Translated: CASSRDRAPNEQFF.

This clonotype was observed at least ten times. The chain has TRBV4-2 and TRBJ1-2; TRBD1 agrees at 8 bases. V shed 0 bases and J 3 bases; nucleotides not matched to a gene: 9. This CDR3 comprises 17 residues. Germline V gene sequence: CDR1 LGHNA, CDR2 YNFKEQ. CDR3 nucleotides: TGTGCCAGCAGCCAAGAGGGAGGGCAGGGGGCCGACTATGGCTACACCTTC. Protein: CASSQEGGQGADYGYTF.

This clonotype was seen many times. The chain couples TRBV20-1 to TRBJ1-1; no firm D call. Germline CDR1 reads DFQATT; CDR2 reads SNEGSKA (reference sequence). V lost 3 bases and J lost 2, with 13 bases in between. The CDR3 totals 14 residues. CDR3 amino acids: CSARIAASNTEAFF. DNA of the CDR3: TGCAGTGCTAGGATAGCTGCCAGTAACACTGAAGCTTTCTTT.

This clonotype occurred many times. The J gene is TRBJ1-1, the V gene TRBV7-9; D gene unclear. V lost 2 bases and J 5 bases, leaving 15 bases between the germline ends. The CDR3 length is 15 residues. Germline V lookup: CDR1 SEHNR, CDR2 FQNEAQ (reference sequence). The CDR3: CASSLLGELRTEAFF. The DNA of the CDR3 is TGTGCCAGCAGCTTACTTGGGGAATTGAGGACTGAAGCTTTCTTT.

In this sample, this clonotype turned up many times. The V gene is TRBV12-3 or TRBV12-4, the J gene TRBJ1-5, with TRBD1 matching 11 bases. The V and J ends lost 6 bases and 4 bases, in that order; junction bases with no gene match: 8. This CDR3 has 16 residues. CDR3 amino acids: CASRGQGAIKNQPQHF. As DNA, the CDR3 is TGTGCCAGCAGAGGACAGGGGGCTATCAAGAATCAGCCCCAGCATTTT.

This clonotype was recorded at least ten times. V is TRBV20-1 and J is TRBJ2-1; 10 bases line up with TRBD2. Trimming took 5 bases from V and 7 from J; bases not matched to a gene: 5. The CDR3 runs to 13 residues. In germline, CDR1 is DFQATT, CDR2 SNEGSKA (reference sequence). The CDR3 loop reads CSAQSGGGNEQFF. The CDR3 region has the DNA TGCAGTGCTCAGAGCGGGGGGGGTAATGAGCAGTTCTTC.

The sample holds a few counts of this clonotype. The rearrangement joins TRBV5-1 to TRBJ2-2, with D possibly being TRBD1 or TRBD2 (6 bases each). Trimming removed 0 bases from V and 4 bases from J, with 13 bases in between. CDR1 is SGHRS, CDR2 YFSETQ, per germline. The CDR3 totals 16 residues. The CDR3, as DNA: TGCGCCAGCAGCTTGGTCGGGGGCGAGGGCACCGGGGAGCTGTTTTTT. Encoded protein: CASSLVGGEGTGELFF.